This T cell receptor (beta chain) was retrieved from a study of blood T cell repertoires in COVID-19. Study summary: Donors in the United States, Italy and Spain gave samples during acute or convalescent COVID-19.

The assay was immunoSEQ multiplex PCR, and TCRdb's table has in-frame clones only and misses some. The table shows 13,000 or so clones, with approximately 72% occurring only once. The sample taken for sequencing was peripheral blood. The sequence derives from an elderly woman with acute or convalescent COVID-19.

The CDR3, as DNA: TGTGCCAGCAGTACCGCGGGGAGCTCCTACAATGAGCAGTTCTTC. Protein sequence: CASSTAGSSYNEQFF. This chain joins TRBV6-5 and TRBJ2-1; weak D call: TRBD2 (6 bases). V was clipped by 5 bases and J by 0 bases, with 11 bases between them. This CDR3 has 15 amino acids. CDR1 and CDR2 (germline): MNHEY, SVGAGI.